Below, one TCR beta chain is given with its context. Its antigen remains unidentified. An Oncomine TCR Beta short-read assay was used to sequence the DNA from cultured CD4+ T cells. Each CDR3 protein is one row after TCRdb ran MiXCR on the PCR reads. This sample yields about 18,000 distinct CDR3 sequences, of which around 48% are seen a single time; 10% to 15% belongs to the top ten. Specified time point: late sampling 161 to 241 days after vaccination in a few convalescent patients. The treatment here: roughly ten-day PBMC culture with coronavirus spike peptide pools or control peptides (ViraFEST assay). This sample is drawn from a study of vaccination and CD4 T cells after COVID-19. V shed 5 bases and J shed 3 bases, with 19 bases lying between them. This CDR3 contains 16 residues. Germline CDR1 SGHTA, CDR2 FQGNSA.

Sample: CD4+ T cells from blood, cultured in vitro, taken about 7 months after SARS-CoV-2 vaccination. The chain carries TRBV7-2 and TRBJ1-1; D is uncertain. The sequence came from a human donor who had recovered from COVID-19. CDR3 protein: CASSATGQLRDTEAFF. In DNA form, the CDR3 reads TGTGCCAGCAGCGCCACTGGGCAGTTGAGGGACACTGAAGCTTTCTTT.